The 18 T cell receptor beta chains presented below share a single source sample, sequenced in a study of blood T cell repertoires in COVID-19. Clones were read by immunoSEQ multiplex PCR, and TCRdb kept only the in-frame ones, dropping some. This sample has 180,000 or so clones, with 80% to 85% found just once. The specimen sequenced was peripheral blood. These receptors were collected from a woman aged 70-85 years with COVID-19, enrolled during active disease.

This clone was detected only once. An end of the junction does not agree with germline; a read error may underlie this. The genes are TRBV7-7 and TRBJ2-1; 9 positions match TRBD2. The germline V gene encodes CDR1 SSHAT and CDR2 FNYEAQ (reference sequence). The length of the CDR3 is 15 residues. CDR3 sequence reads: CASSDSGSSSSEQFF. The CDR3 region has the DNA TGTGCTAGCAGCGATAGCGGGAGCTCTTCTAGTGAGCAGTTCTTC.

The chain employs TRBV6-5 and TRBJ2-1; 8 nucleotides agree with TRBD1. With 7 bases clipped from V and 5 bases from J, the junction kept 7 bases outside the gene matches. Germline V gene lookup returns CDR1 MNHEY and CDR2 SVGAGI. The CDR3 loop spans 14 amino acids. This chain's CDR3 is CASNPGGLNNEQFF. The CDR3, as DNA: TGTGCCAGCAATCCAGGGGGCCTAAACAATGAGCAGTTCTTC.

The rearrangement links TRBV19 to TRBJ2-3; no definite D call. CDR1 is LNHDA, CDR2 SQIVND, per germline (reference sequence). The CDR3 has 16 amino acids. V lost 1 base to trimming and J lost 2 bases, with 13 bases between them. This chain's CDR3 is CASSIGFGQFTDTQYF. CDR3 nucleotides: TGTGCCAGTAGTATAGGCTTTGGGCAGTTCACAGATACGCAGTATTTT.

This clone was seen only a few times. V gene TRBV9 combines with J gene TRBJ1-6, with TRBD1 identical over 9 bases. The junction had 4 bases not matched to a gene; V was cut back by 4 bases and J by 5 bases. Germline V gene lookup returns CDR1 SGDLS and CDR2 YYNGEE. There are 15 residues in the CDR3. The CDR3 DNA follows: TGTGCCAGCAGCACGGACAGGGGAAATAATTCACCCCTCCACTTT. It codes for CASSTDRGNNSPLHF.

The CDR3 DNA sequence: TGTGCCAGTAGTATGTACAGCGGGAGAGACTACGAGCAGTACTTC. Amino acids: CASSMYSGRDYEQYF. The chain uses TRBV19 and TRBJ2-7; 8 nucleotides align to TRBD2. With 3 bases clipped from V and 3 bases from J, the junction kept 7 bases outside the gene matches. CDR3 length equals 15 residues. Germline V gene lookup returns CDR1 LNHDA and CDR2 SQIVND (reference sequence).

The chain recombines TRBV19 with TRBJ1-1; perhaps TRBD1 as D (5 bases). This CDR3 comprises 14 residues. Between the trimmed V and J ends, which lost 5 bases and 6 bases, there was a span of 16 bases. Germline CDR1 and CDR2: LNHDA and SQIVND (reference sequence). This CDR3 is CASSPVKGAAEAFF. The DNA for the CDR3 is TGTGCCAGTAGTCCAGTTAAAGGGGCCGCTGAAGCTTTCTTT.

About this clone itself: Germline and junction disagree at one end, which may indicate a read error. V and J are TRBV7-7 and TRBJ1-3, with TRBD1 matching 8 bases. CDR1 and CDR2 (germline): SSHAT, FNYEAQ (reference sequence). The CDR3 runs 15 residues. CDR3 bases: TGTGCTAGCAGCTTAGGTTCAGGGGGCCAGGACACCATATATTTT. As protein: CASSLGSGGQDTIYF. Filled out from reference TRBV7-7 and TRBJ1-3, the complete variable domain reads GAGVSQSPRYKVTKRGQDVTLRCDPISSHATLYWYQQALGQGPEFLTYFNYEAQPDKSGLPSDRFSAERPEGSISTLTIQRTEQRDSAMYRCASSLGSGGQDTIYFGEGSWLTVV.

J is TRBJ2-1 and V is TRBV7-9; D is undetermined. Germline loops: CDR1 SEHNR, CDR2 FQNEAQ (reference sequence). This CDR3 has 17 residues. Trimming removed 5 bases at V and 4 bases at J, with 21 bases between. The CDR3, as DNA: TGTGCCAGCAGCACTGCCGGCCTCCTCCCACTATACAATGAGCAGTTCTTC. Translation gives CASSTAGLLPLYNEQFF.

The chain joins TRBV18 to TRBJ1-1, with unresolved D. There are 13 residues in the CDR3. Germline V gene lookup returns CDR1 KGHSH and CDR2 LQKENI. The V end lost 6 bases, the J end lost 0 bases, and 8 bases lay between the germline ends. For the CDR3, the DNA is TGTGCCAGCTCGTCAGGATTGAACACTGAAGCTTTCTTT. This encodes CASSSGLNTEAFF.

CDR3 DNA: TGTGCCAGCAGTTTTGCGGGAGAGGGGACCCAGTACTTC. Translation gives CASSFAGEGTQYF. V is TRBV12-3 or TRBV12-4 and J is TRBJ2-5; 7 nucleotides agree with TRBD2. CDR3 size: 13 residues. The V segment lost 3 bases and the J segment 7 bases; nucleotides outside the gene matches: 5.

To note about this clone: The sample contains more than one DNA sequence encoding this CDR3. The chain recombines TRBV5-1 with TRBJ2-2; tentative D call: TRBD1 (6 bases). There are 15 residues in the CDR3. The germline gives CDR1 SGHRS, CDR2 YFSETQ. V was shortened by 0 bases and J by 0 bases, with 6 bases between the two germline ends. The CDR3 protein is CASSLAGANTGELFF. The CDR3 bases are TGCGCCAGCAGCTTGGCAGGGGCGAACACCGGGGAGCTGTTTTTT.

The rearrangement joins TRBV28 to TRBJ1-1, with D maybe TRBD1 (5 bases). V lost 6 bases, J lost 1 base, and 21 bases lay in between. CDR1 and CDR2 from the germline V gene are MDHEN and SYDVKM. The CDR3 is 17 amino acids. This CDR3 reads CASRDVTGLTGNTEAFF. CDR3 nucleotides: TGTGCCAGCAGGGATGTGACGGGACTGACTGGGAACACTGAAGCTTTCTTT.

In its sample, this clone was seen once. J is TRBJ2-7 and V is TRBV28; TRBD1 matches at 9 bases. Germline V gene sequence: CDR1 MDHEN, CDR2 SYDVKM. The CDR3 runs to 14 residues. V gave up 5 bases and J gave up 6 bases; unmatched junction bases: 8. This chain's CDR3 is CASSVNRGPGEQYV. DNA of the CDR3: TGTGCCAGCAGTGTAAACAGGGGGCCGGGCGAGCAGTACGTC.

This clone has ten or more counts. This rearrangement joins TRBV28 to TRBJ1-5; 7 bases are a match to TRBD1. The CDR3 runs 14 residues. The junction had 5 bases not matched to a gene; V was cut back by 5 bases and J by 4 bases. Per the germline V gene, CDR1 is MDHEN and CDR2 is SYDVKM. The CDR3 is CASSRQGRNQPQHF. DNA of the CDR3: TGTGCCAGCAGTCGACAGGGAAGGAATCAGCCCCAGCATTTT.

The chain recombines TRBV9 with TRBJ2-5; 12 positions agree with TRBD2. The CDR3 extends over 16 amino acids. CDR1 and CDR2 (germline): SGDLS, YYNGEE. V was pared by 4 bases and J by 6 bases, with 10 bases of the junction left unmatched. Written as DNA, the CDR3 is TGTGCCAGCAGCAAAGGAGGGACTAGCGGGTCGAAGACCCAGTACTTC. Translated, it gives CASSKGGTSGSKTQYF.

This chain connects TRBV21-1 to TRBJ2-5; TRBD2, the table's D call, lacks a check against the DNA. TRBV21-1 counts as a pseudogene. This CDR3 is 17 amino acids long. The CDR3 region has the DNA TGTGCCAGCAGCAAACCACCGTTGCGGGGGGCGGGGGAGACCCAGTACTTC. Its protein product is CASSKPPLRGAGETQYF.

This chain uses TRBV5-1 with TRBJ2-5; 10 bases agree with TRBD2. The CDR3 totals 15 residues. After removal of 0 bases from V and 3 bases from J, the junction contained 2 bases not matched to a gene. The germline V gene encodes CDR1 SGHRS and CDR2 YFSETQ. CDR3 DNA sequence: TGCGCCAGCAGCTTGGCGCTAGCGGGGGAAGAGACCCAGTACTTC. Its translation: CASSLALAGEETQYF.

This chain connects TRBV4-1 to TRBJ1-4, with a possible D match to TRBD1 (6 bases). V gave up 3 bases and J gave up 7 bases, with 18 bases separating them. From germline, CDR1 is MGHRA and CDR2 YSYEKL. CDR3 size: 16 residues. The CDR3 spells CASSQDRQDGGEKLFF. For the CDR3, the DNA is TGCGCCAGCAGCCAGGACAGACAGGATGGAGGTGAAAAACTGTTTTTT.